This is a list of T cell receptor beta chains from one sample in a study of blood T cell repertoires in COVID-19. Assay: immunoSEQ multiplex PCR; the TCRdb copy retains only in-frame clones and omits some. The sample has around 42,000 clones, roughly four fifths seen once; the top ten hold roughly 40%. Sequenced: peripheral blood. The source of these receptors is a woman aged 80 or over with acute or convalescent COVID-19. Both conserved end residues are part of each CDR3. Fields, in order: clone size, D gene, J gene, V gene, CDR3 protein, CDR3 DNA. The D gene is left open where the match is weak. A row's size may be missing; if present it is once, few, many or a size class.

-,-,TRBJ1-2,TRBV6-5,CASTSEGGDGYTF,TGTGCCAGCACGAGCGAGGGGGGGGACGGCTACACCTTC
once,-,TRBJ1-5,TRBV9,CASSVLSNQPQHF,TGTGCCAGCAGCGTTCTCAGCAATCAGCCCCAGCATTTT
-,-,TRBJ1-5,TRBV2,CASRIGGESQPQHF,TGTGCCAGCAGAATCGGGGGTGAGAGCCAGCCCCAGCATTTT
-,-,TRBJ1-5,TRBV19,CASSPGHNSNQPQHF,TGTGCCAGTAGTCCGGGACATAATAGCAATCAGCCCCAGCATTTT
-,-,TRBJ1-6,TRBV13,CASSPSADNSPLHF,TGTGCCAGCAGCCCCTCAGCGGATAATTCACCCCTCCACTTT
-,-,TRBJ1-2,TRBV5-6,CASSFRQHGYTF,TGTGCCAGCAGCTTCAGACAGCATGGCTACACCTTC
-,TRBD1,TRBJ1-5,TRBV28,CASSSGQGTDSNQPQHF,TGTGCCAGCAGTTCAGGACAGGGGACCGATAGCAATCAGCCCCAGCATTTT
-,-,TRBJ1-2,TRBV2,CASSTGLSRGYTF,TGTGCCAGCAGTACAGGCTTATCGAGGGGCTACACCTTC
-,-,TRBJ1-1,TRBV2,CASSAGGGNTEAFF,TGTGCCAGCAGTGCCGGCGGGGGCAACACTGAAGCTTTCTTT
-,TRBD1,TRBJ1-2,TRBV6-5,CASTSLDRGPYTF,TGTGCCAGCACTTCCTTGGACAGGGGGCCTTACACCTTC
-,-,TRBJ1-2,TRBV30,CAWSVVSTYGYTF,TGTGCCTGGAGTGTAGTCAGTACCTATGGCTACACCTTC
-,TRBD2,TRBJ2-4,TRBV5-1,CASSLNSGGAFWYSAKNIQYF,TGCGCCAGCAGCTTGAATAGCGGGGGGGCTTTTTGGTATTCGGCCAAAAACATTCAGTACTTC
-,-,TRBJ1-1,TRBV19,CASIPVGGLEAFF,TGTGCCAGTATTCCGGTGGGGGGTCTGGAAGCTTTCTTT
-,TRBD1,TRBJ1-2,TRBV2,CASSLPRDRNGYTF,TGTGCCAGCAGTCTTCCCCGGGACAGAAATGGCTACACCTTC
-,-,TRBJ1-6,TRBV5-1,CASSATTGNSPLHF,TGCGCCAGCAGCGCTACAACGGGTAATTCACCCCTCCACTTT
-,TRBD1,TRBJ1-6,TRBV12-5,CASGLGDRADSPLHF,TGTGCTAGTGGTTTGGGGGACAGGGCTGATTCACCCCTCCACTTT
-,-,TRBJ2-3,TRBV10-3,CAISASGEVDTQYF,TGTGCCATCAGTGCTTCGGGGGAGGTGGATACGCAGTATTTT
-,-,TRBJ1-2,TRBV19,CASSTQGDGYTF,TGTGCCAGTAGTACACAGGGTGATGGCTACACCTTC
-,TRBD2,TRBJ2-1,TRBV3-1/TRBV3-2,CASSQDLAGADEQFF,TGTGCCAGCAGCCAAGACTTAGCGGGGGCTGATGAGCAGTTCTTC
few,TRBD1,TRBJ2-4,TRBV19,CASSPGQGGNIQYF,TGTGCCAGTAGTCCGGGACAGGGGGGTAACATTCAGTACTTC
once,-,TRBJ1-6,TRBV6-4,CASSEQGNSPLHF,TGTGCCAGCAGTGAACAGGGTAATTCACCCCTCCACTTT
-,TRBD1,TRBJ1-2,TRBV2,CASWTQGVGYTF,TGTGCCAGTTGGACTCAGGGGGTTGGCTACACCTTC
-,TRBD2,TRBJ2-1,TRBV11-2,CASSLVGGGAYNEQFF,TGTGCCAGCAGCTTAGTCGGCGGGGGGGCTTACAATGAGCAGTTCTTC
-,-,TRBJ2-2,TRBV15,CATSRDRAPGELFF,TGTGCCACCAGCAGAGATCGAGCTCCCGGGGAGCTGTTTTTT
-,-,TRBJ1-1,TRBV5-1,CASSLGGASDTEAFF,TGCGCCAGCAGCTTAGGTGGGGCGTCGGACACTGAAGCTTTCTTT
-,TRBD1,TRBJ1-1,TRBV19,CASSFDGQGGTEAFF,TGTGCCAGTAGTTTCGATGGACAGGGTGGTACTGAAGCTTTCTTT
-,-,TRBJ1-5,TRBV19,CASSRGGGRQPQHF,TGTGCCAGTAGTAGGGGGGGCGGGCGTCAGCCCCAGCATTTT
-,-,TRBJ2-3,TRBV6-2/TRBV6-3,CASSSSSFNTDTQYF,TGTGCCAGCAGCTCATCTAGCTTTAACACAGATACGCAGTATTTT
-,-,TRBJ1-2,TRBV30,CAWGMGPYGYTF,TGTGCCTGGGGGATGGGGCCCTATGGCTACACCTTC
-,TRBD1,TRBJ2-5,TRBV2,CASSERTGRETQYF,TGTGCCAGCAGTGAAAGGACAGGGAGGGAGACCCAGTACTTC
-,-,TRBJ1-4,TRBV19,CASSIGQANEKLFF,TGTGCCAGTAGTATAGGGCAGGCTAATGAAAAACTGTTTTTT
-,-,TRBJ2-5,TRBV7-9,CASSSRGQETQYF,TGTGCCAGCAGCTCCCGGGGCCAAGAGACCCAGTACTTC
-,-,TRBJ1-5,TRBV19,CASSIAAGGNQPQHF,TGTGCCAGTAGTATAGCGGCAGGGGGCAATCAGCCCCAGCATTTT
-,-,TRBJ1-3,TRBV6-5,CASTWGVGLADTIYF,TGTGCCAGCACGTGGGGAGTTGGCCTAGCTGACACCATATATTTT
once,TRBD2,TRBJ2-7,TRBV7-6,CASSRSSGVSYEQYF,TGTGCCAGCAGCCGATCTAGCGGGGTATCATACGAGCAGTACTTC
few,-,TRBJ1-1,TRBV30,CAWSALLVDTEAFF,TGTGCCTGGAGTGCCCTCCTTGTCGACACTGAAGCTTTCTTT
-,TRBD1,TRBJ1-1,TRBV4-3,CASSSDRGVTAFF,TGCGCCAGCAGCTCAGACAGGGGGGTGACGGCTTTCTTT
-,-,TRBJ1-6,TRBV7-8,CASSLEGLRGSPLHF,TGTGCCAGCAGCTTAGAAGGGCTTCGGGGTTCACCCCTCCACTTT
-,-,TRBJ1-4,TRBV6-5,CASSRAGPLNEKLFF,TGTGCCAGCAGTCGGGCGGGCCCGCTTAATGAAAAACTGTTTTTT
-,-,TRBJ1-3,TRBV11-3,CASSPRDDRRNTIYF,TGTGCCAGCAGCCCCCGAGACGACAGACGAAACACCATATATTTT